The 13 T cell receptor beta chains given below trace back to one sample, sequenced in a study of T-cell reconstitution after alpha-beta-depleted transplantation in children. During its preparation, the TCRbeta library received unique molecular identifiers. TCRdb independently ran MiXCR on the PCR reads; one entry per CDR3 protein. This table holds around 200,000 distinct CDR3 sequences, roughly 7.5% found once. The source material was PBMCs from the stem cell graft donor, sampled from the stem cell graft. Receptors originate from a human donor who donated a stem cell graft to a child with Wiskott-Aldrich syndrome.

This clonotype was recorded at least ten times. The V call is TRBV29-1, the J call TRBJ2-3; the match to TRBD2 covers 7 bases. This CDR3 is 16 amino acids long. The junction had 14 bases not matched to a gene; V was cut back by 4 bases and J by 4 bases. Germline CDR1 is SQVTM and CDR2 is ANQGSEA. In DNA, the CDR3 is TGCAGCGTTGTCCTAGCGGTCGAAGTGGGACCAGATACGCAGTATTTT. Protein: CSVVLAVEVGPDTQYF.

A few counts support this clonotype. The V call is TRBV7-8, the J call TRBJ1-5; D not certain. Germline CDR1 SGHVS, CDR2 FQNEAQ. V gave up 0 bases and J gave up 5 bases, with 20 bases separating them. CDR3 length: 18 residues. The CDR3: CASSLAVRVSFTDQPQHF. In nucleotides, the CDR3 is TGTGCCAGCAGCTTAGCTGTTCGAGTCAGCTTTACAGATCAGCCCCAGCATTTT.

The CDR3 coding sequence is TGTGCCAGCAGTGAACCAGGGAAAAACACTGAAGCTTTCTTT. Protein product: CASSEPGKNTEAFF. The V call is TRBV6-1, the J call TRBJ1-1; D possibly corresponds to TRBD1 (5 bases). The V end was cut by 2 bases, the J end by 2 bases, with 9 bases between. The CDR3 contains 14 residues. Germline V lookup: CDR1 MNHNS, CDR2 SASEGT.

This clonotype was picked up a small number of times. J is TRBJ1-5 and V is TRBV19; the D gene is possibly TRBD1 (5 bases). Germline V gene sequence: CDR1 LNHDA, CDR2 SQIVND (reference sequence). V shed 5 bases and J shed 4 bases, with 15 bases lying between them. The CDR3 sequence is 15 residues long. This chain's CDR3 is CASSLYQGSNQPQHF. For the CDR3, the DNA is TGTGCCAGTAGTTTATACCAGGGTTCTAATCAGCCCCAGCATTTT.

This clonotype has ten or more counts. V usage is TRBV7-9 and J usage is TRBJ2-5; D gene ambiguous. Germline assignment: CDR1 SEHNR and CDR2 FQNEAQ (reference sequence). There are 14 residues in the CDR3. Trimming shortened V by 1 base and J by 2 bases, and 8 bases separated the two germline ends. The DNA for the CDR3 is TGTGCCAGCAGCTTAGGTATCGGACAAGAGACCCAGTACTTC. It is translated as CASSLGIGQETQYF.

This clonotype was detected many times. The V and J genes are TRBV7-6 and TRBJ2-7, with D possibly matching TRBD1 (6 bases). The germline V gene has CDR1 SGHVS and CDR2 FNYEAQ. The ends were cut back, 1 base at V and 2 bases at J, with 15 bases in the middle. The CDR3 has 16 residues. The CDR3 region is CASSLDFKDRAYEQYF. In DNA, the CDR3 is TGTGCCAGCAGCTTAGATTTTAAGGACAGAGCCTACGAGCAGTACTTC.

This rearrangement joins TRBV12-3 or TRBV12-4 to TRBJ2-6; D call uncertain. The CDR3 is 14 residues long. V lost 0 bases, J lost 3 bases, and 3 bases lay in between. The CDR3 region is CASSLAGGANVLTF. The CDR3 bases are TGTGCCAGCAGTTTAGCGGGTGGGGCCAACGTCCTGACTTTC.

Only a few counts were recorded for this clonotype. The genes are TRBV29-1 and TRBJ2-2; 9 positions agree with TRBD1. CDR3 length equals 16 residues. Germline-derived CDR1 and CDR2 are SQVTM and ANQGSEA. The V segment lost 6 bases and the J segment 7 bases; nucleotides outside the gene matches: 15. Written as DNA, the CDR3 is TGCAGCGTCTCGGTGGTGGGCACAGGGGGCCACGGGGAGCTGTTTTTT. The encoded protein is CSVSVVGTGGHGELFF.

The chain is built from TRBV12-3 or TRBV12-4 and TRBJ2-3; D may be TRBD2 (6 bases). The CDR3 has 14 residues. V lost 5 bases, J lost 8 bases, and 17 bases lay in between. In DNA form, the CDR3 reads TGTGCCAGCAGTCCCCGTAGCGGTGGGGGTACGCAGTATTTT. Its translation is CASSPRSGGGTQYF.

The sample holds many counts of this clonotype. The chain is built from TRBV5-1 and TRBJ2-7, with D uncertain. The CDR3 contains 12 residues. Germline V lookup: CDR1 SGHRS, CDR2 YFSETQ. V was clipped by 0 bases and J by 5 bases, with 6 bases between them. In DNA, the CDR3 is TGCGCCAGCAGCTTGGGTAGGGACGAGCAGTACTTC. This gives the protein CASSLGRDEQYF.

This clonotype has at least ten counts. The rearrangement joins TRBV7-2 to TRBJ1-3; tentatively, D is TRBD1 (5 bases). This CDR3 contains 13 residues. Germline V lookup: CDR1 SGHTA, CDR2 FQGNSA. Deletions cut 3 bases from V and 6 bases from J, with 9 bases between. In nucleotides, the CDR3 is TGTGCCAGCAGCTTCAGGGTTGAAAACACCATATATTTT. This sequence encodes CASSFRVENTIYF.

This clonotype has at least ten counts. This chain uses TRBV6-4 with TRBJ2-3; the match to TRBD2 covers 14 bases. The CDR3 totals 19 residues. Trimming at V came to 5 bases and at J to 4 bases, leaving 14 bases not matched to a gene. Germline loops: CDR1 MRHNA, CDR2 SNTAGT. The CDR3 protein is CASSKLGTSGRSLADTQYF. CDR3 bases: TGTGCCAGCAGTAAACTCGGGACTAGCGGGAGAAGCCTCGCAGATACGCAGTATTTT.

This chain links TRBV5-4 with TRBJ2-7; possibly TRBD1 for D (6 bases). The germline gives CDR1 SGHNT, CDR2 YYREEE (reference sequence). The CDR3 length is 13 residues. V was clipped by 4 bases and J by 4 bases, with 12 bases between them. CDR3 nucleotides: TGTGCCAGCAGCCCCAAGGGGGAATACGAGCAGTACTTC. Amino acids: CASSPKGEYEQYF.